This is a list of T cell receptor beta chains from one sample in a study of CD8 T cells in ankylosing spondylitis. One entry per CDR3 protein results from TCRdb running MiXCR on the 5' RACE reads. This table has 200,000 to 300,000 distinct CDR3 sequences, roughly a tenth appearing once. The sample consisted of blood, either unsorted or a sorted T cell fraction (not recorded which). The receptors were sampled from a male donor with ankylosing spondylitis or in good health (not recorded which). CDR3s include the opening cysteine and the closing phenylalanine or tryptophan. A D gene is named only where the DNA matches it firmly. Clone size is not always given. Where it is, it says once, few, many or a class for expanded clones.

abundance	d_gene	v_gene	j_gene	CDR3nt	CDR3aa
many	TRBD2	TRBV6-1	TRBJ2-1	TGTGCCAGCTCCCATCTAGCGGGGGGTCTAGGCGAGCAGTTCTTC	CASSHLAGGLGEQFF
many	NA	TRBV6-1	TRBJ2-5	TGTGCCAGCAGTACAGAATTCGGGACCCAGTACTTC	CASSTEFGTQYF
many	NA	TRBV27	TRBJ1-2	TGTGCCAGCCCACTGAACTGGGTTGAAGGCTACACCTTC	CASPLNWVEGYTF
many	NA	TRBV18	TRBJ1-2	TGTGCCAGCTCACCCAGGGTGGACTATGGCTACACCTTC	CASSPRVDYGYTF
many	NA	TRBV10-3	TRBJ2-7	TGTGCCATCAGTGAGAGGGGCGGGTCCTACGAGCAGTACTTC	CAISERGGSYEQYF
many	NA	TRBV19	TRBJ2-2	TGTGCCAGTAGTATAGAGGCCAGGGGCACCGGGGAGCTGTTTTTT	CASSIEARGTGELFF
NA	TRBD1	TRBV20-1	TRBJ2-2	TGCAGTGCTAGGACCGGGACAGGGAACACCGGGGAGCTGTTTTTT	CSARTGTGNTGELFF
NA	NA	TRBV6-2/TRBV6-3	TRBJ1-1	TGTGCCAGCAGTACGACAGGAGCTGAAGCTTTCTTT	CASSTTGAEAFF
many	NA	TRBV12-3/TRBV12-4	TRBJ2-2	TGTGCCAGCAGGCGCGGGACCGTCAACACCGGGGAGCTGTTTTTT	CASRRGTVNTGELFF
few	TRBD1	TRBV3-1	TRBJ1-1	TGTGCCAGCAGCCAATCCGGGACAGAAACGACTGAAGCTTTCTTT	CASSQSGTETTEAFF
few	NA	TRBV10-3	TRBJ1-1	TGTGCCATCAGTGAGTCGATCTGGGGTCCAATGAACACTGAAGCTTTCTTT	CAISESIWGPMNTEAFF
NA	TRBD2	TRBV5-1	TRBJ2-1	TGCGCCAGCACCCCCGGGGGGACTACTTACAATGAGCAGTTCTTC	CASTPGGTTYNEQFF
many	NA	TRBV5-1	TRBJ1-2	TGCGCCAGCAGCTTGGTGGGCCCCGATTTACAGGATGGCTACACCTTC	CASSLVGPDLQDGYTF
many	NA	TRBV5-1	TRBJ2-6	TGCGCCAGCAGCACGGCGCCGCCCTCTGGGGCCAACGTCCTGACTTTC	CASSTAPPSGANVLTF
many	NA	TRBV7-2	TRBJ2-3	TGTGCCAGCAGCCCCCCGGCGGGGCAATCGATCGACACAGATACGCAGTATTTT	CASSPPAGQSIDTDTQYF
NA	TRBD1	TRBV12-3/TRBV12-4	TRBJ1-1	TGTGCCAGCAGTTTGGGACAGGGTGGAGGGGGCACTGAAGCTTTCTTT	CASSLGQGGGGTEAFF
NA	NA	TRBV7-2	TRBJ1-1	TGTGCCAGCAGCTCTACAGGGTCGGGGGGCACTGAAGCTTTCTTT	CASSSTGSGGTEAFF
many	TRBD1	TRBV29-1	TRBJ1-1	TGCAGCGTTTATACAGGGGGCACTGAAGCTTTCTTT	CSVYTGGTEAFF
NA	TRBD2	TRBV6-2/TRBV6-3	TRBJ2-5	TGTGCCAGCAGTTTTTTAGCGGGGGTCTTTCAAGAGACCCAGTACTTC	CASSFLAGVFQETQYF
many	NA	TRBV7-2	TRBJ2-7	TGTGCCAGCAGCTTAGATTCAGGTGCGGGGGAGCAGTACTTC	CASSLDSGAGEQYF
many	NA	TRBV20-1	TRBJ2-5	TGCAGTGCTAGCCAGATTTCAAGACAGAGAGAGACCCAGTACTTC	CSASQISRQRETQYF
many	NA	TRBV5-1	TRBJ2-2	TGCGCCAGCAGCTTCGACAAGAGCGCGACCGGGGAGCTGTTTTTT	CASSFDKSATGELFF
many	NA	TRBV10-3	TRBJ2-1	TGTGCCATCACCGGGGACTCCAACCATGAGCAGTTCTTC	CAITGDSNHEQFF
NA	TRBD2	TRBV19	TRBJ2-7	TGTGCCAGTACTCCGATAGCGGGAGCGTCCTACGAGCAGTACTTC	CASTPIAGASYEQYF
many	NA	TRBV30	TRBJ1-6	TGTGCCTGGACCACTATCTGGGGTAATAATTCACCCCTCCACTTT	CAWTTIWGNNSPLHF
many	NA	TRBV25-1	TRBJ1-3	TGTGCCAGCAGTGAGCGGGCTAACTCTGGAAACACCATATATTTT	CASSERANSGNTIYF
many	TRBD1	TRBV7-2	TRBJ1-1	TGTGCCAGCAGCTTCGAGGGGGCGAAGACTGAAGCTTTCTTT	CASSFEGAKTEAFF
many	NA	TRBV6-1	TRBJ1-3	TGTGCCTCACTCCTCGGCCCTGGAAACACCATATATTTT	CASLLGPGNTIYF
NA	NA	TRBV7-9	TRBJ2-3	TGTGCCAGCAGCCCTTATACGCAGTATTTT	CASSPYTQYF
many	TRBD1	TRBV7-2	TRBJ2-7	TGTGCCAGCAGCTCTCCGGGACAGGCCCGTTACGAGCAGTACTTC	CASSSPGQARYEQYF
NA	NA	TRBV7-2	TRBJ1-6	TGTGCCAGCAGCTCCCGGCAGAGGGGACCCCTCCACTTT	CASSSRQRGPLHF
few	NA	TRBV7-8	TRBJ2-1	TGTGCCAGCAGGCCTGGGCCGGCCTCCTACAATGAGCAGTTCTTC	CASRPGPASYNEQFF
many	TRBD2	TRBV12-3/TRBV12-4	TRBJ2-7	TGTGCCAGCAGTTGGACTAGCCCCTACGAGCAGTACTTC	CASSWTSPYEQYF